The next 25 T cell receptor beta chains were all read from a single sample in a study of blood T cell repertoires in COVID-19. TCRdb's copy holds only in-frame clones and misses some; the assay was immunoSEQ multiplex PCR. The sample shows 250,000 or so clones, around nine tenths of them seen only once. Sequencing used peripheral blood. The receptors shown here come from a woman between 65 and 79 years old with active or convalescent COVID-19.

The rearrangement uses TRBV6-5 and TRBJ1-6, with D possibly TRBD1 on 6 matching bases. Trimming took 5 bases from V and 4 from J, leaving 9 bases between them. The CDR3 has 14 amino acids. Per the germline V gene, CDR1 is MNHEY and CDR2 is SVGAGI. The CDR3 DNA sequence: TGTGCCAGCAGTCCACAGGGATATAATTCACCCCTCCACTTT. This codes for CASSPQGYNSPLHF.

The V call is TRBV6-4, the J call TRBJ1-5; 8 bases align to TRBD1. Per the germline V gene, CDR1 is MRHNA and CDR2 is SNTAGT. V trimming: 1 base; J trimming: 5 bases; junction bases outside the gene matches: 10. The CDR3 is 17 residues long. The CDR3 bases are TGTGCCAGCAGTGACTGGGGACAGGCCCTTACGGATCAGCCCCAGCATTTT. Its protein is CASSDWGQALTDQPQHF.

The V gene is TRBV4-2, the J gene TRBJ1-3, with 8 nucleotides matching TRBD1. Germline CDR1 LGHNA, CDR2 YNFKEQ. With V trimmed by 6 bases and J by 4 bases, 11 bases remained unmatched. The CDR3 is made up of 16 amino acids. CDR3 in DNA: TGTGCCAGCAGTCCCCCAGGGGGCGCCCCGGGAAACACCATATATTTT. Encoded protein: CASSPPGGAPGNTIYF.

The chain carries TRBV5-1 and TRBJ1-2; TRBD1 might be the D (5 bases). The CDR3 is 14 residues long. The germline CDR1 and CDR2 sequences are SGHRS and YFSETQ. The V gene lost 5 bases and the J gene lost 7 bases, with 18 bases spanning the gap. CDR3 region: CASSIADSRSGYTF. The CDR3 nucleotides read TGCGCCAGCAGTATCGCCGACAGTAGAAGTGGCTACACCTTC.

This chain uses TRBV9 with TRBJ2-1, with a possible D match to TRBD2 (7 bases). CDR3 length: 15 residues. V shed 2 bases and J shed 7 bases, with 16 bases lying between them. Germline lookup yields CDR1 SGDLS and CDR2 YYNGEE. CDR3 region: CASSVTRGLLNEQFF. In nucleotides, the CDR3 is TGTGCCAGCAGCGTCACGCGGGGGCTTTTAAATGAGCAGTTCTTC.

The chain links TRBV29-1 to TRBJ1-2; 10 nucleotides match TRBD1. The CDR3 extends over 15 amino acids. Losses at the gene ends were 4 bases for V and 4 bases for J; bases not matched to a gene: 9. CDR1 and CDR2 (germline): SQVTM, ANQGSEA. The CDR3 DNA reads as TGCAGCGTTGGTAAGGGACAGGGGAGCGGCTATGGCTACACCTTC. This codes for CSVGKGQGSGYGYTF.

This rearrangement joins TRBV15 to TRBJ1-1, with D perhaps matching TRBD1 (6 bases). This CDR3 is built from 14 residues. Germline-derived CDR1 and CDR2 are LNHNV and YYDKDF (reference sequence). V was shortened by 8 bases and J by 4 bases, with 17 bases between the two germline ends. This CDR3 is CATAHRELATEAFF. Written as DNA, the CDR3 is TGTGCCACCGCCCACAGGGAGTTGGCCACTGAAGCTTTCTTT.

The chain carries TRBV19 and TRBJ2-3; 8 positions agree with TRBD2. CDR3 length: 14 amino acids. Germline loops: CDR1 LNHDA, CDR2 SQIVND (reference sequence). V gave up 7 bases and J gave up 2 bases; unmatched junction bases: 5. Written as DNA, the CDR3 is TGTGCCAGTAAACGAGCGGGGGACACAGATACGCAGTATTTT. Translated: CASKRAGDTDTQYF.

The genes are TRBV7-2 and TRBJ1-2; no clear D gene. CDR3 size: 14 residues. Trimming took 1 base from V and 4 from J, leaving 10 bases between them. Germline lookup yields CDR1 SGHTA and CDR2 FQGNSA. The CDR3: CASSLDEGIYGYTF. In DNA form, the CDR3 reads TGTGCCAGCAGCTTAGATGAGGGAATCTATGGCTACACCTTC.

Here the CDR3 DNA reads TGTGCCAGCTCACCCTCGGTCTACGAGCAGTACTTC. It translates to CASSPSVYEQYF. The chain employs TRBV18 and TRBJ2-7; D is undetermined. The CDR3 has 12 amino acids. Between the trimmed V and J ends, which lost 3 bases and 3 bases, there was a span of 6 bases. Germline V gives CDR1 KGHSH, CDR2 LQKENI.

CDR3 coding DNA: TGCGCCAGCAGCGATGGGACACCCAACACCGGGGAGCTGTTTTTT. Protein sequence: CASSDGTPNTGELFF. V and J are TRBV5-1 and TRBJ2-2, with D possibly TRBD1 on 6 matching bases. This CDR3 is built from 15 residues. CDR1 and CDR2 (germline): SGHRS, YFSETQ. V was pared by 4 bases and J by 2 bases, with 12 bases between.

The rearrangement uses TRBV28 and TRBJ2-7; TRBD2 matches 7 bases. Germline V gene sequence: CDR1 MDHEN, CDR2 SYDVKM. With 3 bases clipped from V and 2 bases from J, the junction kept 7 bases outside the gene matches. The CDR3 runs 15 residues. The CDR3 protein is CASSLGGLPPYEQYF. The CDR3 coding sequence is TGTGCCAGCAGTTTGGGGGGACTACCTCCCTACGAGCAGTACTTC.

In DNA form, the CDR3 reads TGTGCTAGTGGTGCATCAGGGGGGCATGAGCAGTTCTTC. This sequence encodes CASGASGGHEQFF. The chain carries TRBV12-5 and TRBJ2-1; possibly TRBD1 for D (7 bases). The CDR3 length is 13 residues. Trimming removed 5 bases from V and 8 bases from J, with 13 bases in between. Germline V gene sequence: CDR1 LGHNT, CDR2 FRNRAP.

This clone was seen a handful of times. The V gene is TRBV27, the J gene TRBJ1-1; 9 bases line up with TRBD1. With 5 bases clipped from V and 0 bases from J, the junction kept 7 bases outside the gene matches. Germline V lookup: CDR1 MNHEY, CDR2 SMNVEV (reference sequence). The CDR3 sequence is 16 residues long. This CDR3 is CASSPGQGIMNTEAFF. In DNA, the CDR3 is TGTGCCAGCAGTCCCGGACAGGGGATTATGAACACTGAAGCTTTCTTT.

The V call is TRBV4-3, the J call TRBJ1-6, with D perhaps TRBD1 (5 bases). V lost 0 bases and J 9 bases, leaving 9 bases between the germline ends. Germline assignment: CDR1 LGHNA and CDR2 YSLEER. This CDR3 spans 14 amino acids. CDR3 DNA: TGCGCCAGCAGCCAAGAGGGTAGGGGTTCACCCCTCCACTTT. This sequence encodes CASSQEGRGSPLHF.

This CDR3 reads CASSPTSAGELFF. The CDR3 DNA reads TGTGCCAGCAGTCCAACTAGCGCCGGGGAGCTGTTTTTT. The V call is TRBV12-3 or TRBV12-4, the J call TRBJ2-2; 7 positions match TRBD2. The V and J ends lost 5 bases and 6 bases, in that order; junction bases with no gene match: 3. CDR3 length equals 13 residues.

CDR3 DNA: TGTGCCAGTAGTATAGAGGCGGGCAGGGGGCTTAAAAGTGGCTACACCTTC. Encoded protein: CASSIEAGRGLKSGYTF. The chain uses TRBV19 and TRBJ1-2; 8 bases agree with TRBD1. Germline CDR1 LNHDA, CDR2 SQIVND (reference sequence). The CDR3 is 17 residues long. V trimming: 0 bases; J trimming: 7 bases; junction bases outside the gene matches: 13.

This sequence joins TRBV5-5 and TRBJ2-3, with no clear D. V gave up 4 bases and J gave up 6 bases, with 9 bases separating them. Germline V gives CDR1 SGHKS, CDR2 YYEKEE (reference sequence). The CDR3 runs 12 residues. The CDR3, as DNA: TGTGCCAGCAGCCCTATGCCGGATACGCAGTATTTT. Protein: CASSPMPDTQYF.

The chain recombines TRBV6-5 with TRBJ1-2, with no clear D. The germline V gene encodes CDR1 MNHEY and CDR2 SVGAGI. Trimming left V 6 bases short and J 0 bases short, with 14 bases between. The CDR3 contains 15 residues. For the CDR3, the DNA is TGTGCCAGCAGGTTGGCTGGTGGGCCTAACTATGGCTACACCTTC. It encodes CASRLAGGPNYGYTF.

This chain joins TRBV4-2 and TRBJ1-6, with TRBD1 identical over 7 bases. The CDR3 extends over 16 amino acids. CDR1 is LGHNA and CDR2 is YNFKEQ in the germline V gene. Trimming took 3 bases from V and 7 from J; bases not matched to a gene: 9. The CDR3 DNA reads TGTGCCAGCAGCCATTCCGGGACAGCCCAGAATTCACCCCTCCACTTT. Protein sequence: CASSHSGTAQNSPLHF.

The chain is built from TRBV6-2 or TRBV6-3 and TRBJ2-3, with D perhaps TRBD2 (7 bases). V shed 5 bases and J shed 6 bases, with 21 bases lying between them. The CDR3 consists of 16 residues. Germline lookup yields CDR1 MNHEY and CDR2 SVGEGT. In DNA, the CDR3 is TGTGCCAGCAGTCCGGGGTCGGGGGGCCTCTGGGATACGCAGTATTTT. This sequence encodes CASSPGSGGLWDTQYF.

The chain employs TRBV19 and TRBJ2-1; D is unclear. V lost 5 bases and J lost 6, with 5 bases in between. The CDR3 sequence is 11 residues long. From germline, CDR1 is LNHDA and CDR2 SQIVND (reference sequence). CDR3 protein: CASSFLNEQFF. The CDR3, as DNA: TGTGCCAGTAGTTTTCTCAATGAGCAGTTCTTC. Based on the CDR3 plus reference TRBV19 and TRBJ2-1, the full variable domain is DGGITQSPKYLFRKEGQNVTLSCEQNLNHDAMYWYRQDPGQGLRLIYYSQIVNDFQKGDIAEGYSVSREKKESFPLTVTSAQKNPTAFYLCASSFLNEQFFGPGTRLTVL.

V usage is TRBV5-1 and J usage is TRBJ2-3, with TRBD2 as a possible D gene (5 bases). Germline assignment: CDR1 SGHRS and CDR2 YFSETQ. The V gene lost 2 bases and the J gene lost 0 bases, with 13 bases spanning the gap. This CDR3 region has 16 residues. The CDR3 reads CASSLYWSGSTDTQYF. Written as DNA, the CDR3 is TGCGCCAGCAGCTTATACTGGAGCGGTAGCACAGATACGCAGTATTTT.

The chain links TRBV2 to TRBJ1-1, with TRBD1 identical over 8 bases. Germline CDR1 is SNHLY and CDR2 is FYNNEI. Trimming removed 5 bases from V and 5 bases from J; junction bases left unmatched: 4. The CDR3 is made up of 13 amino acids. The CDR3 protein is CASSRTGRTEAFF. The CDR3 nucleotides read TGTGCCAGCAGTCGGACAGGGAGAACTGAAGCTTTCTTT. Drawing the rest from reference TRBV2 and TRBJ1-1, the complete variable domain is EPEVTQTPSHQVTQMGQEVILRCVPISNHLYFYWYRQILGQKVEFLVSFYNNEISEKSEIFDDQFSVERPDGSNFTLKIRSTKLEDSAMYFCASSRTGRTEAFFGQGTRLTVV.

The DNA for the CDR3 is TGTGCCAGCAGCTTAGGGACACCTCCCTACGAGCAGTACTTC. It translates to CASSLGTPPYEQYF. This sequence joins TRBV11-3 and TRBJ2-7; possible D gene TRBD1, 5 bases. There are 14 residues in the CDR3. V was clipped by 1 base and J by 2 bases, with 9 bases between them. Germline V gene data show CDR1 as SGHNT and CDR2 as YENEEA.